One sample yielded the 12 T cell receptor beta chains listed below, sequenced in a study of OX40 agonist ivuxolimab in advanced cancers. The table came from immunoSEQ multiplex PCR; TCRdb's copy has only in-frame clones and leaves some out. The sample contains around 100,000 clones, roughly 93% of which appear only once. The sequencing used CD4+ or CD8+ T cells sorted from blood, collected in a trial of the OX40 agonist ivuxolimab. These TCRs come from an adult with an advanced solid tumor such as melanoma, head and neck, liver or kidney cancer.

This chain connects TRBV5-1 to TRBJ2-5; D is perhaps TRBD1 or TRBD2 (6 bases each). This CDR3 is built from 16 residues. The V end lost 2 bases, the J end lost 1 base, and 15 bases lay between the germline ends. Germline V gene data show CDR1 as SGHRS and CDR2 as YFSETQ. The CDR3 region has the DNA TGCGCCAGCAGCTTAACACAGGGAGCGGGCCAAGAGACCCAGTACTTC. It specifies CASSLTQGAGQETQYF. Complete variable domain (other parts from reference TRBV5-1 and TRBJ2-5): KAGVTQTPRYLIKTRGQQVTLSCSPISGHRSVSWYQQTPGQGLQFLFEYFSETQRNKGNFPGRFSGRQFSNSRSEMNVSTLELGDSALYLCASSLTQGAGQETQYFGPGTRLLVL.

The rearrangement uses TRBV4-1 and TRBJ2-7, with TRBD1 matching 9 bases. Trimming at V came to 3 bases and at J to 3 bases, leaving 9 bases not matched to a gene. The CDR3 consists of 16 residues. In germline, CDR1 is MGHRA, CDR2 YSYEKL. The CDR3 protein is CASSQRTGGAHYEQYF. The CDR3 DNA follows: TGCGCCAGCAGCCAGAGAACAGGGGGCGCCCACTACGAGCAGTACTTC.

V and J are TRBV30 and TRBJ1-3; possibly TRBD1 for D (5 bases). The germline V gene has CDR1 GTSNPN and CDR2 SVGIG (reference sequence). Trimming removed 4 bases from V and 2 bases from J, with 15 bases in between. The CDR3 extends over 15 amino acids. The CDR3 DNA sequence: TGTGCCTGGACCCTAGGGACTGCCACTGGAAACACCATATATTTT. It translates to CAWTLGTATGNTIYF.

This sequence joins TRBV5-1 and TRBJ2-3; TRBD2 aligns across 9 bases. The CDR3 consists of 15 residues. Per the germline V gene, CDR1 is SGHRS and CDR2 is YFSETQ. Unmatched junction bases numbered 8, after V lost 4 bases and J lost 5 bases. CDR3 nucleotides: TGCGCCAGCAGCACCAGCGGGAGGTGGGAAGATACGCAGTATTTT. This gives the protein CASSTSGRWEDTQYF.

This chain links TRBV4-2 with TRBJ1-2, with TRBD1 as a possible D gene (6 bases). This CDR3 has 12 amino acids. V lost 4 bases and J lost 11, with 14 bases in between. Germline assignment: CDR1 LGHNA and CDR2 YNFKEQ. The chain's CDR3 is CASSRTQGPYTF. The CDR3 bases are TGTGCCAGCAGCCGAACCCAGGGGCCGTACACCTTC.

V and J are TRBV29-1 and TRBJ1-2; TRBD1 matches 10 bases. V dropped 5 bases and J dropped 4; count of bases not matched to a gene: 13. The germline CDR1 and CDR2 sequences are SQVTM and ANQGSEA. The CDR3 has 16 residues. Here the CDR3 reads CSVSGTGALYGYGYTF. Here the CDR3 DNA reads TGCAGCGTTAGCGGGACAGGGGCCCTTTATGGCTATGGCTACACCTTC.

This chain links TRBV4-1 with TRBJ1-4, with D maybe TRBD1 (6 bases). Germline CDR1 and CDR2: MGHRA and YSYEKL. CDR3 size: 16 residues. V gave up 0 bases and J gave up 8 bases, with 16 bases separating them. Here the CDR3 DNA reads TGCGCCAGCAGCCAAGATAATCGGGGGGCCTGGGAAAAACTGTTTTTT. Protein: CASSQDNRGAWEKLFF.

This clone was detected once. The rearrangement joins TRBV28 to TRBJ1-4; D might be TRBD1 (5 bases). CDR3 length: 16 residues. Germline V gene sequence: CDR1 MDHEN, CDR2 SYDVKM. Trimming removed 4 bases at V and 8 bases at J, with 20 bases between. CDR3 coding DNA: TGTGCCAGCAGTTCCCTCTGGGGGAGGTTGGGGGAAAAACTGTTTTTT. Its translation: CASSSLWGRLGEKLFF.

This chain connects TRBV19 to TRBJ2-3, with TRBD2 matching over 7 bases. The CDR3 runs to 16 residues. The ends lost 6 bases at V and 8 bases at J; junction bases unmatched: 17. CDR1 and CDR2 (germline): LNHDA, SQIVND (reference sequence). The CDR3: CASSPSGTASPGTQYF. The DNA for the CDR3 is TGTGCCAGTAGCCCAAGCGGGACGGCCAGCCCCGGTACGCAGTATTTT.

The chain combines TRBV2 with TRBJ1-6; perhaps TRBD1 as D (5 bases). Germline lookup yields CDR1 SNHLY and CDR2 FYNNEI. The CDR3 length is 13 residues. V was clipped by 3 bases and J by 11 bases, with 11 bases between them. This CDR3 reads CASSDEAGAPLHF. The CDR3 DNA follows: TGTGCCAGCAGTGACGAGGCGGGGGCACCCCTCCACTTT.

The chain uses TRBV6-6 and TRBJ1-5, with D uncertain. CDR1 and CDR2 (germline): MNHNY, SVGAGI (reference sequence). With 2 bases removed from V and 6 bases from J, the gap between germline ends came to 11 bases. The CDR3 spans 14 residues. CDR3 nucleotides: TGTGCCAGCAGTTACCCCGGAAAGGGTCAGCCCCAGCATTTT. The encoded protein is CASSYPGKGQPQHF.

The chain uses TRBV7-2 and TRBJ1-2, with D perhaps matching TRBD1 (6 bases). V lost 5 bases to trimming and J lost 2 bases, with 15 bases between them. CDR3 length: 15 residues. Germline loops: CDR1 SGHTA, CDR2 FQGNSA. The CDR3 here is CASSPDGGANYGYTF. The CDR3 DNA is TGTGCCAGCAGCCCGGACGGGGGGGCAAACTATGGCTACACCTTC. The full variable domain, its missing parts supplied by reference TRBV7-2 and TRBJ1-2, is GAGVSQSPSNKVTEKGKDVELRCDPISGHTALYWYRQSLGQGLEFLIYFQGNSAPDKSGLPSDRFSAERTGGSVSTLTIQRTQQEDSAVYLCASSPDGGANYGYTFGSGTRLTVV.